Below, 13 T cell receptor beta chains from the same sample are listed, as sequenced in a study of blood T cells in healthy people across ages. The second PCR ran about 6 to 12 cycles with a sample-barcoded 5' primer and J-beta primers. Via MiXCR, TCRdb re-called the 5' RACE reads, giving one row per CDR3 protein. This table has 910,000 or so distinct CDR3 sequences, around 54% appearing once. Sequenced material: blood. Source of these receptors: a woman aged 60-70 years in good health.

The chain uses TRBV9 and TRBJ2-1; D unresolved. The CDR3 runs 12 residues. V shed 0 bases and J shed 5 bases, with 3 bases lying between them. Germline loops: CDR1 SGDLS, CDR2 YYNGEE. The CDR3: CASSVEDNEQFF. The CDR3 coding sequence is TGTGCCAGCAGCGTAGAAGACAATGAGCAGTTCTTC.

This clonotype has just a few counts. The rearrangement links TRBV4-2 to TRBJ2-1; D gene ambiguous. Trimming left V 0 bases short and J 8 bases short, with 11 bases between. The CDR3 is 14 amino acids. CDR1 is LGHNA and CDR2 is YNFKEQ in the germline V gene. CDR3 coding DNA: TGTGCCAGCAGCCAAGATGCGACTGGCTATGAGCAGTTCTTC. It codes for CASSQDATGYEQFF.

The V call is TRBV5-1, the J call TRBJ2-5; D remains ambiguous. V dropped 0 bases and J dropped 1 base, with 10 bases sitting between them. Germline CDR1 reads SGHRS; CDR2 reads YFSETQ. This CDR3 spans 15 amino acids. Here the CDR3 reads CASSLGGDLQETQYF. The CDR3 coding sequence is TGCGCCAGCAGCTTGGGTGGGGATCTCCAAGAGACCCAGTACTTC.

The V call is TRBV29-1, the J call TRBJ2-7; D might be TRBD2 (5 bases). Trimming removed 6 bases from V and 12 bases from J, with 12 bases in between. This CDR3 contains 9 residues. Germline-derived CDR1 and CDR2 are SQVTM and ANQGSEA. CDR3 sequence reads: CSVGVPPYF. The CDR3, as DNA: TGCAGCGTGGGAGTCCCTCCGTACTTC.

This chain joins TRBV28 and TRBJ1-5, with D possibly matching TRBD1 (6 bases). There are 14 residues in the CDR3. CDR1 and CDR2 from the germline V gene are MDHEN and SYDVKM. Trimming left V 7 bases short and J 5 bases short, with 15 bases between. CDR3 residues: CASTLRTDDQPQHF. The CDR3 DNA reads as TGTGCCAGCACCCTCCGGACAGACGATCAGCCCCAGCATTTT.

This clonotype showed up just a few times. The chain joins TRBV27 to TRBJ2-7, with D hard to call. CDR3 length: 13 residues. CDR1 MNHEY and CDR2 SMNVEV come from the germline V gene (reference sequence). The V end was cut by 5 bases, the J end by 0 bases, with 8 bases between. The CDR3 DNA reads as TGTGCCAGCAGTCACGACTCCTCCTACGAGCAGTACTTC. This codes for CASSHDSSYEQYF.

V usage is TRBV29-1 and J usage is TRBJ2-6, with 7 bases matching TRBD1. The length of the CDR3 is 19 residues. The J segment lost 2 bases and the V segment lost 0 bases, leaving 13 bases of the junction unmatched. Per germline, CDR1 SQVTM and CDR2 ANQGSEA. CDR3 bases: TGCAGCGTTGAAGACCATACCGGGACAGTGTCCGCTGGGGCCAACGTCCTGACTTTC. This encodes CSVEDHTGTVSAGANVLTF.

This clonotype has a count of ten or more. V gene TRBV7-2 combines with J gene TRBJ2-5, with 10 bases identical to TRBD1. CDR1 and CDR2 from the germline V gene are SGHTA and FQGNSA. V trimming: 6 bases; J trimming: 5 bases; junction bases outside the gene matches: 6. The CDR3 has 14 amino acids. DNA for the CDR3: TGTGCCAGCAGTAGGGACAGGGGCGGGGAGACCCAGTACTTC. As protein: CASSRDRGGETQYF.

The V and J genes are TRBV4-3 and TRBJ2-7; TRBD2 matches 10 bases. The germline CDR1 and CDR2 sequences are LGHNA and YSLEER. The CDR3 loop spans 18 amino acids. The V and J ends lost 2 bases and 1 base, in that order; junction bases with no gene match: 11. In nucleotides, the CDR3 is TGCGCCAGCAGCCAACATAATCTGGCTAGCGGGAGTTCCTACGAGCAGTACTTC. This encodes CASSQHNLASGSSYEQYF.

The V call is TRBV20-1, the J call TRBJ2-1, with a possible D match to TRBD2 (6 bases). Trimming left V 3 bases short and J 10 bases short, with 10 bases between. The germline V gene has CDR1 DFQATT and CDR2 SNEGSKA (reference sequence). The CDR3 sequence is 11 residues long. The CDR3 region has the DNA TGCAGTGCTAGTTGGGGGGTGGAGCAGTTCTTC. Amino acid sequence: CSASWGVEQFF.

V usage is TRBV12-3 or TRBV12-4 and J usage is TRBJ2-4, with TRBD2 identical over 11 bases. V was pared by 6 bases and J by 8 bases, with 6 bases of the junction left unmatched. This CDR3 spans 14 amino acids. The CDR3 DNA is TGTGCCAGCAGCACACTAGCGGGAGAAGACATTCAGTACTTC. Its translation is CASSTLAGEDIQYF.

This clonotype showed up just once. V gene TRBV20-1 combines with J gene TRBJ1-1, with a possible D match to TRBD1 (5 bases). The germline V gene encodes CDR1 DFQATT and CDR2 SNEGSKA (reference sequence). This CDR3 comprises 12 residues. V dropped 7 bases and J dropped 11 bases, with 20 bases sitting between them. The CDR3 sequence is CSVMGPEVEAFF. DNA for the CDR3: TGCAGTGTTATGGGGCCTGAGGTTGAGGCTTTCTTT.

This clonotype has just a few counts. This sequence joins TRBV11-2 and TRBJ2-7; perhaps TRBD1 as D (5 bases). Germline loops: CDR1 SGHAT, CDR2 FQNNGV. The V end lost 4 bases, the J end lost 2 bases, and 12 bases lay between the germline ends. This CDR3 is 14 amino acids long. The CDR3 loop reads CASSSTARTYEQYF. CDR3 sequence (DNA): TGTGCCAGCAGCTCGACAGCGAGAACCTACGAGCAGTACTTC.